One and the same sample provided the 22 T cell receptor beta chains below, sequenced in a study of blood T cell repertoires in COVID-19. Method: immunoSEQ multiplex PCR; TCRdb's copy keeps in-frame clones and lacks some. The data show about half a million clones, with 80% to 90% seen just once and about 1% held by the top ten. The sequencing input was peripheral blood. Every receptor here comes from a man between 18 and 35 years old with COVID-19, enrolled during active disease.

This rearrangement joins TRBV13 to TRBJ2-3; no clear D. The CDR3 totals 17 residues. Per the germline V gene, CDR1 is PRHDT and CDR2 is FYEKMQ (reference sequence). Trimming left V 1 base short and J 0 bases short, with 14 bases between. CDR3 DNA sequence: TGTGCCAGCAGCTTAGCCCCCCCCTTTCGTAGCACAGATACGCAGTATTTT. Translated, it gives CASSLAPPFRSTDTQYF.

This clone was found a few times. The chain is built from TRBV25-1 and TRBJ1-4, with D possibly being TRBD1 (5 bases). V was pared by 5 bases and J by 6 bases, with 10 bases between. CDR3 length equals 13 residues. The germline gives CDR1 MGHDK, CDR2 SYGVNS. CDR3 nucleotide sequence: TGTGCCAGCAGTCTCGGAGGGGATGAAAAACTGTTTTTT. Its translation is CASSLGGDEKLFF.

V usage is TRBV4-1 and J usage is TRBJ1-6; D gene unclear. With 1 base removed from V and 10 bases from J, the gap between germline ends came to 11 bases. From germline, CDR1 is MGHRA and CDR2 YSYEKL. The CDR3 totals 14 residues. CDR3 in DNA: TGCGCCAGCAGCCAAGTTGAAGGGAGGTCACCCCTCCACTTT. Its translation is CASSQVEGRSPLHF.

CDR3 sequence: CASSIAQRGYEQYF. In nucleotides, the CDR3 is TGTGCCAGTAGTATAGCTCAGCGGGGCTACGAGCAGTACTTC. The rearrangement uses TRBV19 and TRBJ2-7; 7 nucleotides agree with TRBD2. The V gene's germline CDR1 is LNHDA and CDR2 SQIVND (reference sequence). CDR3 size: 14 residues. The V and J ends lost 1 base and 3 bases, in that order; junction bases with no gene match: 3.

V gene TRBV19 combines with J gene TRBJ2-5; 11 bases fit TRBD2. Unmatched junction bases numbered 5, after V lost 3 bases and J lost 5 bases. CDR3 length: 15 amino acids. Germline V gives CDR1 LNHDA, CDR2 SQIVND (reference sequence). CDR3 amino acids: CASSIGTSGGETQYF. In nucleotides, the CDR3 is TGTGCCAGTAGTATTGGTACTAGCGGGGGTGAGACCCAGTACTTC.

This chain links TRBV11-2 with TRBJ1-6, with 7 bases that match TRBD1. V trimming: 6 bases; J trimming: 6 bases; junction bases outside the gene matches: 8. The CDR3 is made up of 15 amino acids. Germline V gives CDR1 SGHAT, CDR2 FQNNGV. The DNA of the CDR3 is TGTGCCAGCAGTCCCCAGGGACAGATTAATTCACCCCTCCACTTT. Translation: CASSPQGQINSPLHF.

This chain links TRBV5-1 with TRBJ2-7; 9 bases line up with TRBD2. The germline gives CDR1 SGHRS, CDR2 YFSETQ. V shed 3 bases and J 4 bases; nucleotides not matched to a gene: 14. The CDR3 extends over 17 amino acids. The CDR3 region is CASSSFPSLAGIYEQYF. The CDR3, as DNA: TGCGCCAGCAGCTCCTTCCCCTCCCTAGCGGGAATTTACGAGCAGTACTTC. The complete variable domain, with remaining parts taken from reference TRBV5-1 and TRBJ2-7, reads KAGVTQTPRYLIKTRGQQVTLSCSPISGHRSVSWYQQTPGQGLQFLFEYFSETQRNKGNFPGRFSGRQFSNSRSEMNVSTLELGDSALYLCASSSFPSLAGIYEQYFGPGTRLTVT.

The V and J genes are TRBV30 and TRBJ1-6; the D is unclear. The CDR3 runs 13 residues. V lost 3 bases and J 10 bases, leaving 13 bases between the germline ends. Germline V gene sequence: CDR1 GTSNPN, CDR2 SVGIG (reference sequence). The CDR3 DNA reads TGTGCCTGGAGACTAGCTTCGGGGTCACCCCTCCACTTT. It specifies CAWRLASGSPLHF.

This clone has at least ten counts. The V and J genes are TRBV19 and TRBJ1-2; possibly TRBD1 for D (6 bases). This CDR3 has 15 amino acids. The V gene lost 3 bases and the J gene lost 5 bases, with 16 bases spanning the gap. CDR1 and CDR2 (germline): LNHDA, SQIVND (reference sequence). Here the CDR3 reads CASSIWDTQNYGYTF. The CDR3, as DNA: TGTGCCAGTAGTATTTGGGACACGCAAAATTATGGCTACACCTTC.

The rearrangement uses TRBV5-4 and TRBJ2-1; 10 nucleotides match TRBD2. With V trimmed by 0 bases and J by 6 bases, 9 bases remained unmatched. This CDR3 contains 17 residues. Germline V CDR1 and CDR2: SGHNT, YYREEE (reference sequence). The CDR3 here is CASSLVTLAGAPNEQFF. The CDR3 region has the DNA TGTGCCAGCAGCTTGGTTACCCTAGCGGGGGCTCCCAATGAGCAGTTCTTC.

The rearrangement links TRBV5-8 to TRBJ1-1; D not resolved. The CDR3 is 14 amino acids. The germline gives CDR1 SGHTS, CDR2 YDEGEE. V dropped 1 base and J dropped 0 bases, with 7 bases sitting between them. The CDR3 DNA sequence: TGTGCCAGCAGCTTGTCGCAGTTGAACACTGAAGCTTTCTTT. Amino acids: CASSLSQLNTEAFF. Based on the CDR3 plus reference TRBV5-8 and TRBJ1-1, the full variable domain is EAGVTQSPTHLIKTRGQQATLRCSPISGHTSVYWYQQALGLGLQFLLWYDEGEERNRGNFPPRFSGRQFPNYSSELNVNALELEDSALYLCASSLSQLNTEAFFGQGTRLTVV.

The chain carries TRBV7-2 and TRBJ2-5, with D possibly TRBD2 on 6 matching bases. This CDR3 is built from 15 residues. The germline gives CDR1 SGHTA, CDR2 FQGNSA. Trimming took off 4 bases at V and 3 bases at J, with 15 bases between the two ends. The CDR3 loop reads CASSYLGTVKETQYF. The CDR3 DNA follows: TGTGCCAGCAGCTATCTAGGGACTGTGAAAGAGACCCAGTACTTC. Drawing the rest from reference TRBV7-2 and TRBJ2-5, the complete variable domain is GAGVSQSPSNKVTEKGKDVELRCDPISGHTALYWYRQSLGQGLEFLIYFQGNSAPDKSGLPSDRFSAERTGGSVSTLTIQRTQQEDSAVYLCASSYLGTVKETQYFGPGTRLLVL.

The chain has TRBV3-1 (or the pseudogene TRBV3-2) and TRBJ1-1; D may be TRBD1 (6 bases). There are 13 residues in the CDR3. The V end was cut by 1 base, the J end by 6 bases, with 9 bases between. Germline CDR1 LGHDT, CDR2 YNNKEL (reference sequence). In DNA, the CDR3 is TGTGCCAGCAGCCAAGCACAGGGATCTGAAGCTTTCTTT. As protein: CASSQAQGSEAFF.

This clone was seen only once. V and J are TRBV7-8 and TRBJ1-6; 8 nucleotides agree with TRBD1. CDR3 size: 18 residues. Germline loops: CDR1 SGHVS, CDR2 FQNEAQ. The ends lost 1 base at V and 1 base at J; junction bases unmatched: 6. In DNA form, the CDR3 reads TGTGCCAGCAGCTTAGTCCCGGGACAGGTTTCCTATAATTCACCCCTCCACTTT. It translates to CASSLVPGQVSYNSPLHF.

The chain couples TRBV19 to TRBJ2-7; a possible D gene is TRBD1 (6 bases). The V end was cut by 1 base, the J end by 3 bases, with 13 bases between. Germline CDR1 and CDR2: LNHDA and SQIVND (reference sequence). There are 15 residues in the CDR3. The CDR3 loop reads CASSIATGSHYEQYF. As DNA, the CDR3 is TGTGCCAGTAGTATAGCGACAGGATCTCACTACGAGCAGTACTTC.

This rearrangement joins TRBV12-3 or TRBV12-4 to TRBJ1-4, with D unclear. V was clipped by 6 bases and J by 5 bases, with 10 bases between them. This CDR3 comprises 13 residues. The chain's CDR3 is CASSEAGNEKLFF. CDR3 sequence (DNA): TGTGCCAGCAGCGAGGCCGGCAATGAAAAACTGTTTTTT.

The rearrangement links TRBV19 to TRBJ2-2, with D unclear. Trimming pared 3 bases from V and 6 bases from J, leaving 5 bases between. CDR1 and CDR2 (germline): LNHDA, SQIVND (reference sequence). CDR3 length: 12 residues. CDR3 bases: TGTGCCAGTAGTATGTGGCCCGGGGAGCTGTTTTTT. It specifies CASSMWPGELFF.

As DNA, the CDR3 is TGTGCCAGTAGTACCAGACAGCGTTTTTACTTC. This sequence encodes CASSTRQRFYF. This chain uses TRBV19 with TRBJ2-7; a possible D gene is TRBD1 (5 bases). Germline V lookup: CDR1 LNHDA, CDR2 SQIVND (reference sequence). V lost 4 bases and J 13 bases, leaving 14 bases between the germline ends. This CDR3 is built from 11 residues.

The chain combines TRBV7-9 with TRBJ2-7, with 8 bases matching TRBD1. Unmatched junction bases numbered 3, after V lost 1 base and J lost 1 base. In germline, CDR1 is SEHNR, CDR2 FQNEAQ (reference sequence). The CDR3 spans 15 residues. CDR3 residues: CASSLGRGLSYEQYF. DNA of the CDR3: TGTGCCAGCAGCTTAGGCAGGGGGCTGTCCTACGAGCAGTACTTC. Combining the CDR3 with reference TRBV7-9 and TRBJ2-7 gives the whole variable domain DTGVSQNPRHKITKRGQNVTFRCDPISEHNRLYWYRQTLGQGPEFLTYFQNEAQLEKSRLLSDRFSAERPKGSFSTLEIQRTEQGDSAMYLCASSLGRGLSYEQYFGPGTRLTVT.

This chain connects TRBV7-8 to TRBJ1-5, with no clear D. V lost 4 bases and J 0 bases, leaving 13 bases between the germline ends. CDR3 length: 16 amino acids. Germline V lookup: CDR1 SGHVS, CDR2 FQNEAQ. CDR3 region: CASSSDTVYSNQPQHF. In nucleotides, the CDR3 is TGTGCCAGCAGCTCCGACACAGTTTATAGCAATCAGCCCCAGCATTTT.

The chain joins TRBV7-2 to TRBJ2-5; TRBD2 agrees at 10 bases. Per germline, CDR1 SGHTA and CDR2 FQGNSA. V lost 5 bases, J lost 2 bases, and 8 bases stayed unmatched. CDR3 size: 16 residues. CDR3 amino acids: CASSPGSSGSQETQYF. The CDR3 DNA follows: TGTGCCAGCAGCCCGGGTTCTAGCGGGAGTCAAGAGACCCAGTACTTC.

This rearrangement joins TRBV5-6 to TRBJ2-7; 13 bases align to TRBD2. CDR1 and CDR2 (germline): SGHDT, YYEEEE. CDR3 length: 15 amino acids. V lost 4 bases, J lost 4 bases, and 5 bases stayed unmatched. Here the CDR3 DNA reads TGTGCCAGCAGCAAAAAGGGACTAGCGGGATACGAGCAGTACTTC. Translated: CASSKKGLAGYEQYF.